Following are 31 T cell receptor beta chains from one sample sequenced in a study of control samples from healthy donors and cancer patients. Clones were read by immunoSEQ multiplex PCR, and TCRdb kept only the in-frame ones, dropping some. The sample lists about 180,000 clones; roughly 92% were seen once. Sequencing was carried out using blood. The receptor set was obtained from a man aged 25 to 40 in good health.

The chain has TRBV7-9 and TRBJ2-7, with D possibly matching TRBD2 (6 bases). The germline V gene has CDR1 SEHNR and CDR2 FQNEAQ (reference sequence). V was pared by 4 bases and J by 4 bases, with 8 bases between. CDR3 size: 12 residues. The CDR3 sequence is CASSSAGYEQYF. The CDR3, as DNA: TGTGCCAGCAGCTCCGCGGGGTACGAGCAGTACTTC.

The V call is TRBV6-5, the J call TRBJ1-5; D gene unclear. V gave up 6 bases and J gave up 2 bases, with 14 bases separating them. Germline V gene data show CDR1 as MNHEY and CDR2 as SVGAGI. The CDR3 totals 15 residues. The CDR3 sequence: CASSQADEGNQPQHF. The CDR3 DNA follows: TGTGCCAGCAGCCAGGCAGATGAAGGCAATCAGCCCCAGCATTTT.

The chain carries TRBV27 and TRBJ1-1, with D perhaps matching TRBD1 (6 bases). V lost 5 bases and J 7 bases, leaving 11 bases between the germline ends. Germline CDR1 MNHEY, CDR2 SMNVEV (reference sequence). This CDR3 contains 12 residues. The chain's CDR3 is CASSADSSEAFF. In DNA form, the CDR3 reads TGTGCCAGCAGTGCGGACAGTAGTGAAGCTTTCTTT.

A remark on this clone: An end of the junction does not agree with germline; a read error may underlie this. J is TRBJ1-6 and V is TRBV19; D remains ambiguous. The CDR3 has 10 amino acids. Germline-derived CDR1 and CDR2 are LNHDA and SQIVND (reference sequence). CDR3 in DNA: TGTGCCAGCAGTAATTCACCCCTCCACTTT. Its protein is CASSNSPLHF.

Comments on this clone: Different DNA sequences within this sample yield the same CDR3. The chain is built from TRBV6-6 and TRBJ1-1; 8 nucleotides agree with TRBD1. V lost 0 bases and J lost 1; bases outside the gene matches: 1. Germline V lookup: CDR1 MNHNY, CDR2 SVGAGI (reference sequence). CDR3 length: 15 amino acids. For the CDR3, the DNA is TGTGCCAGCAGTTACTCCGGACAGGGGAACACTGAAGCTTTCTTT. It yields the protein CASSYSGQGNTEAFF.

This rearrangement joins TRBV18 to TRBJ2-2, with no clear D. Germline assignment: CDR1 KGHSH and CDR2 LQKENI. Trimming cost V 3 bases and J 5 bases, with 7 bases left between them. CDR3 size: 13 residues. CDR3 protein: CASSPSRTGELFF. The DNA of the CDR3 is TGTGCCAGCTCACCCTCTCGGACCGGGGAGCTGTTTTTT.

J is TRBJ1-1 and V is TRBV5-1, with D tentatively TRBD1 (5 bases). Trimming left V 0 bases short and J 3 bases short, with 12 bases between. Germline lookup yields CDR1 SGHRS and CDR2 YFSETQ. CDR3 size: 15 residues. The CDR3 spells CASSLGGPLDTEAFF. The CDR3 nucleotides are TGCGCCAGCAGCTTGGGGGGCCCCTTGGACACTGAAGCTTTCTTT.

The chain recombines TRBV12-3 or TRBV12-4 with TRBJ1-5; D gene ambiguous. This CDR3 spans 12 amino acids. V was clipped by 4 bases and J by 11 bases, with 12 bases between them. The chain's CDR3 is CASSSNTKAQHF. CDR3 bases: TGTGCCAGCAGTTCGAACACGAAGGCCCAGCATTTT.

The chain carries TRBV5-1 and TRBJ1-2; D is unresolved. CDR3 length: 12 residues. Trimming took 4 bases from V and 6 from J, leaving 10 bases between them. Germline lookup yields CDR1 SGHRS and CDR2 YFSETQ. The CDR3, as DNA: TGCGCCAGCAGCGGGGAACCTAATGGCTACACCTTC. This encodes CASSGEPNGYTF.

The rearrangement links TRBV5-1 to TRBJ1-1, with D uncertain. V was pared by 4 bases and J by 1 base, with 11 bases between. Germline CDR1 reads SGHRS; CDR2 reads YFSETQ. The CDR3 totals 14 residues. The CDR3 region is CASSLDGWNTEAFF. As DNA, the CDR3 is TGCGCCAGCAGCCTCGATGGGTGGAACACTGAAGCTTTCTTT.

The gene calls are TRBV2 and TRBJ2-2; 7 bases are shared with TRBD2. This CDR3 contains 14 residues. J lost 4 bases, V lost 4 bases, and 3 bases had no gene match. Germline-derived CDR1 and CDR2 are SNHLY and FYNNEI. This CDR3 reads CASSAWGGTGELFF. The CDR3 coding sequence is TGTGCCAGCAGTGCGTGGGGGGGCACCGGGGAGCTGTTTTTT.

The chain is built from TRBV10-1 and TRBJ2-1; 8 nucleotides line up with TRBD2. CDR1 and CDR2 from the germline V gene are WNHNN and SYGVQD (reference sequence). The junction had 8 bases not matched to a gene; V was cut back by 0 bases and J by 4 bases. This CDR3 is built from 17 residues. The CDR3 DNA reads as TGCGCCAGCAGTGAGTCGGTGTCGGGAGGGGGGTACAATGAGCAGTTCTTC. Protein: CASSESVSGGGYNEQFF.

This chain connects TRBV6-4 to TRBJ2-5, with 15 nucleotides matching TRBD2. Germline assignment: CDR1 MRHNA and CDR2 SNTAGT. This CDR3 has 17 amino acids. After removal of 7 bases from V and 5 bases from J, the junction contained 11 bases not matched to a gene. The CDR3 coding sequence is TGTGCCAGCACCGACAGGACTAGCGGGGGGGATTGGGAGACCCAGTACTTC. Protein sequence: CASTDRTSGGDWETQYF.

The CDR3 region is CASSADRGRGYTF. The CDR3 nucleotides are TGTGCCAGCAGCGCCGACAGGGGTCGGGGCTACACCTTC. J is TRBJ1-2 and V is TRBV5-5; the match to TRBD1 covers 8 bases. The CDR3 has 13 residues. The V gene's germline CDR1 is SGHKS and CDR2 YYEKEE (reference sequence). V lost 4 bases and J lost 8; bases outside the gene matches: 7.

The genes are TRBV9 and TRBJ1-5, with 11 bases aligning to TRBD1. The CDR3 runs 14 residues. Germline V lookup: CDR1 SGDLS, CDR2 YYNGEE. V lost 3 bases to trimming and J lost 10 bases; unmatched junction nucleotides: 6. CDR3 protein: CASSARTGGSPQHF. In nucleotides, the CDR3 is TGTGCCAGCAGCGCCAGGACAGGGGGCAGCCCCCAGCATTTT.

The CDR3: CASSLGQGRNTEAFF. CDR3 DNA: TGCGCCAGCAGCTTGGGGCAGGGGCGGAACACTGAAGCTTTCTTT. The rearrangement uses TRBV5-1 and TRBJ1-1; a possible D gene is TRBD1 (6 bases). Deletions cut 0 bases from V and 1 base from J, with 10 bases between. This CDR3 is 15 amino acids long. Per germline, CDR1 SGHRS and CDR2 YFSETQ.

A word on this clone: Other DNA variants within this sample encode the same CDR3. The chain is built from TRBV27 and TRBJ1-1; a weak D match, TRBD1 (5 bases). The CDR3 runs 14 residues. Trimming took off 2 bases at V and 0 bases at J, with 7 bases between the two ends. Germline V gene lookup returns CDR1 MNHEY and CDR2 SMNVEV (reference sequence). CDR3 in amino acids: CASSLQGLNTEAFF. CDR3 DNA sequence: TGTGCCAGCAGTTTACAGGGATTGAACACTGAAGCTTTCTTT.

The chain carries TRBV9 and TRBJ2-1, with D tentatively TRBD1 (6 bases). Between the trimmed V and J ends, which lost 3 bases and 7 bases, there was a span of 11 bases. The V gene's germline CDR1 is SGDLS and CDR2 YYNGEE. This CDR3 contains 13 residues. For the CDR3, the DNA is TGTGCCAGCAGCGGTACAGGGCGGAATGAGCAGTTCTTC. It codes for CASSGTGRNEQFF.

This clone was seen a single time. This chain connects TRBV6-5 to TRBJ2-7; possibly TRBD2 for D (6 bases). The CDR3 totals 15 residues. CDR1 is MNHEY, CDR2 SVGAGI, per germline. V lost 2 bases to trimming and J lost 3 bases, with 14 bases between them. The CDR3 protein is CASSYRDSGGYEQYF. CDR3 sequence (DNA): TGTGCCAGCAGTTACCGGGACTCAGGAGGCTACGAGCAGTACTTC.

This clone was picked up a small number of times. This sequence joins TRBV2 and TRBJ2-3, with 12 bases fitting TRBD2. CDR3 length: 20 residues. Germline assignment: CDR1 SNHLY and CDR2 FYNNEI. Germline trimming cut 2 bases from V and 0 bases from J; bases unmatched to any gene: 12. The CDR3 DNA reads as TGTGCCAGCAGTGAACGGGTGGCGACTAGCGGGAGAATAAGCACAGATACGCAGTATTTT. Protein sequence: CASSERVATSGRISTDTQYF.

This clone was detected once. The rearrangement uses TRBV21-1 and TRBJ2-2. TRBV21-1 is flagged as a pseudogene. The CDR3 covers 19 residues. In DNA, the CDR3 is TGTGCCAGCAGCAAGGGGGGCGTGGCGGGGACACAGAACACCGGGGAGCTGTTTTTT. It translates to CASSKGGVAGTQNTGELFF.

The genes are TRBV27 and TRBJ2-5, with D possibly being TRBD2 (6 bases). CDR1 is MNHEY and CDR2 is SMNVEV in the germline V gene (reference sequence). This CDR3 has 16 residues. Trimming took off 3 bases at V and 0 bases at J, with 14 bases between the two ends. The CDR3 nucleotides are TGTGCCAGCAGTTTCTCGGGACTGACGTACCAAGAGACCCAGTACTTC. Protein: CASSFSGLTYQETQYF.

This clone has just one count. This chain uses TRBV28 with TRBJ1-2; the D gene is possibly TRBD1 (5 bases). The germline V gene has CDR1 MDHEN and CDR2 SYDVKM. The V and J ends lost 3 bases and 8 bases respectively, with 19 bases between them. CDR3 length: 15 residues. CDR3 sequence (DNA): TGTGCCAGCAGTTTCAATCCGGGACCCAAGGGCGGCTACACCTTC. This codes for CASSFNPGPKGGYTF.

In its sample, this clone was seen once. V is TRBV7-9 and J is TRBJ2-3, with D unresolved. The CDR3 runs to 13 residues. The ends were cut back, 6 bases at V and 6 bases at J, with 13 bases in the middle. Germline lookup yields CDR1 SEHNR and CDR2 FQNEAQ (reference sequence). The CDR3 sequence: CASREPHGDTQYF. The CDR3 DNA reads as TGTGCCAGCAGGGAGCCCCACGGGGATACGCAGTATTTT.

The chain combines TRBV11-2 with TRBJ1-1; D might be TRBD1 (5 bases). The germline V and J ends were trimmed by 5 bases and 12 bases, with 19 bases remaining between them. This CDR3 is built from 13 residues. Germline V CDR1 and CDR2: SGHAT, FQNNGV. In DNA, the CDR3 is TGTGCCAGCAGCCCCGGGGGGGGTTCTGCAACTTTCTTT. This encodes CASSPGGGSATFF.

The rearrangement joins TRBV27 to TRBJ1-2; possible D gene TRBD1, 5 bases. Germline V CDR1 and CDR2: MNHEY, SMNVEV (reference sequence). The CDR3 length is 14 residues. Trimming cost V 6 bases and J 2 bases, with 13 bases left between them. CDR3 bases: TGTGCCAGCAGCTTTTTGCCAGGGAACTATGGCTACACCTTC. It specifies CASSFLPGNYGYTF.

This clone was detected once. The chain has TRBV5-1 and TRBJ1-1; no firm D call. Germline loops: CDR1 SGHRS, CDR2 YFSETQ. The CDR3 is 16 amino acids. V was cut by 1 base and J by 1 base, with 14 bases left in between. CDR3 bases: TGCGCCAGCAGCTTGATCCCCGGGTTAGAGAACACTGAAGCTTTCTTT. Its protein is CASSLIPGLENTEAFF.

This clone was counted a single time. The chain recombines TRBV11-2 with TRBJ1-2, with D perhaps matching TRBD1 (5 bases). V dropped 5 bases and J dropped 5 bases, with 21 bases sitting between them. The CDR3 runs to 16 residues. The germline V gene encodes CDR1 SGHAT and CDR2 FQNNGV. CDR3 DNA sequence: TGTGCCAGCAGCCAGACCTTCGGGGCAGATGCTTATGGCTACACCTTC. Amino acids: CASSQTFGADAYGYTF.

The chain joins TRBV5-5 to TRBJ2-6; no clear D. Trimming took off 0 bases at V and 1 base at J, with 8 bases between the two ends. The germline CDR1 and CDR2 sequences are SGHKS and YYEKEE (reference sequence). The CDR3 has 16 residues. The CDR3 DNA follows: TGTGCCAGCAGCTTGGATGTCGGGTCTGGGGCCAACGTCCTGACTTTC. It is translated as CASSLDVGSGANVLTF.

This chain uses TRBV19 with TRBJ1-6; no definite D call. Trimming stripped 4 bases from V and 5 bases from J, with 15 bases between. Germline CDR1 is LNHDA and CDR2 is SQIVND (reference sequence). This CDR3 region has 16 residues. The CDR3 nucleotides read TGTGCCAGTAGTAGTGTCGTGGCAGGAAATAATTCACCCCTCCACTTT. Encoded protein: CASSSVVAGNNSPLHF. The full variable domain, its missing parts supplied by reference TRBV19 and TRBJ1-6, is DGGITQSPKYLFRKEGQNVTLSCEQNLNHDAMYWYRQDPGQGLRLIYYSQIVNDFQKGDIAEGYSVSREKKESFPLTVTSAQKNPTAFYLCASSSVVAGNNSPLHFGNGTRLTVT.

This chain uses TRBV28 with TRBJ1-1, with a tentative D call TRBD1 (6 bases). The V and J ends lost 6 bases and 3 bases respectively, with 17 bases between them. The CDR3 has 15 residues. Germline V gene sequence: CDR1 MDHEN, CDR2 SYDVKM. The CDR3 region is CASRSFGTSYTEAFF. The CDR3, as DNA: TGTGCCAGCAGAAGTTTCGGGACATCATACACTGAAGCTTTCTTT.